The 16 T cell receptor beta chains listed next were all sequenced from one sample in a study of molecular identifiers for immune sequencing clone quantification. MiXCR was run by TCRdb on the PCR reads, yielding one entry per CDR3 protein. The sample yields 100,000 or so distinct CDR3 sequences, 35% to 40% seen once. The specimen was naive CD8+ T cells from blood, with Jurkat cell RNA spiked in. Subset indicated: FACS-sorted CD8+CD4-CCR7+CD45RA+ naive T cells. The receptors originated from a human donor in good health. Some libraries in this study had Jurkat cell RNA spiked in.

The sample holds a few counts of this clonotype. This chain uses TRBV3-1 with TRBJ1-2; possibly TRBD1 for D (6 bases). This CDR3 is built from 19 residues. Germline assignment: CDR1 LGHDT and CDR2 YNNKEL (reference sequence). V shed 0 bases and J shed 0 bases, with 20 bases lying between them. The CDR3 DNA follows: TGTGCCAGCAGCCAAGAGATAGTAACAGGGCCGATAGCTAACTATGGCTACACCTTC. As protein: CASSQEIVTGPIANYGYTF.

The count of this clonotype is one. A much larger clonotype is one base distant, so this may be a read error. This chain connects TRBV4-3 to TRBJ1-1; possibly TRBD1 for D (5 bases). V lost 3 bases, J lost 4 bases, and 9 bases lay in between. This CDR3 is built from 13 residues. Per the germline V gene, CDR1 is LGHNA and CDR2 is YSLEER. The CDR3: CASSQPRGTEAFF. As DNA, the CDR3 is TGCGCCAGCAGCCAGCCGAGGGGCACTGAAGCTTTCTTT.

The gene calls are TRBV7-9 and TRBJ2-7, with 10 bases lining up with TRBD1. Germline CDR1 is SEHNR and CDR2 is FQNEAQ (reference sequence). V shed 7 bases, J shed 5 bases, and the junction held 2 bases outside the gene matches. CDR3 length: 12 amino acids. The CDR3 loop is CASKTGGHEQYF. The CDR3 DNA is TGTGCCAGCAAGACAGGGGGCCACGAGCAGTACTTC.

This clonotype was seen many times. The chain uses TRBV12-3 or TRBV12-4 and TRBJ2-5; D not resolved. There are 13 residues in the CDR3. V lost 7 bases and J 3 bases, leaving 12 bases between the germline ends. CDR3 loop: CASTPLREETQYF. CDR3 coding DNA: TGTGCCAGCACCCCACTTAGGGAAGAGACCCAGTACTTC.

This clonotype was counted ten times or more. This chain uses TRBV15 with TRBJ2-7; D is possibly TRBD1 (6 bases). The ends were cut back, 0 bases at V and 1 base at J, with 10 bases in the middle. The CDR3 is 15 amino acids. Per germline, CDR1 LNHNV and CDR2 YYDKDF (reference sequence). CDR3 sequence reads: CATSRDGTLSYEQYF. In DNA form, the CDR3 reads TGTGCCACCAGCAGAGATGGGACACTTTCCTACGAGCAGTACTTC.

This clonotype was picked up a small number of times. The V gene is TRBV19, the J gene TRBJ1-5, with D perhaps TRBD1 (5 bases). Trimming shortened V by 6 bases and J by 0 bases, and 9 bases separated the two germline ends. The CDR3 is made up of 14 amino acids. Germline-derived CDR1 and CDR2 are LNHDA and SQIVND (reference sequence). The CDR3 sequence is CASRTEYSNQPQHF. Here the CDR3 DNA reads TGTGCCAGTAGGACAGAATATAGCAATCAGCCCCAGCATTTT.

Comment on this clonotype: Just one base apart from a much larger clone, this may be a read error. Because the CDR3 is missing its conserved closing phenylalanine or tryptophan, this is likely a read error. This rearrangement joins TRBV14 to TRBJ2-7; D tentatively reads TRBD1 or TRBD2 (6 bases each). The CDR3 contains 14 residues. V lost 0 bases and J lost 7, with 13 bases in between. The germline CDR1 and CDR2 sequences are SGHDN and FVKESK. The CDR3 spells CASSQDRGGGEQYI. The CDR3 region has the DNA TGTGCCAGCAGCCAAGACAGGGGAGGCGGTGAGCAGTACATC.

A word on this clonotype: A much more abundant neighbour one base away suggests this may be a read error. The rearrangement links TRBV29-1 to TRBJ2-1; D call uncertain. This CDR3 is built from 14 residues. The V end lost 8 bases, the J end lost 2 bases, and 16 bases lay between the germline ends. CDR1 is SQVTM, CDR2 ANQGSEA, per germline. CDR3 sequence reads: CSYAGEWTYNEQFF. The CDR3 DNA is TGCAGCTACGCAGGAGAGTGGACCTACAATGAGCAGTTCTTC.

Details on this clonotype: At one end the junction does not follow the germline gene, possibly because of a read error. The chain employs TRBV9 and TRBJ2-6, with 9 nucleotides matching TRBD1. Germline values: CDR1 SGDLS, CDR2 YYNGEE. The CDR3 sequence is 20 residues long. CDR3 sequence (DNA): TGTGCCAGCGGCGTTAACCCAGCGGGACAGGGCCACTCTGGGGCCAACGTCCTGACTTTC. Translation gives CASGVNPAGQGHSGANVLTF.

Of note for this clonotype: This sequence may be a read error, since a much larger clone differs from it by one base. The chain recombines TRBV7-9 with TRBJ2-4, with a weak D call TRBD2 (5 bases). This CDR3 has 16 residues. Looked up from germline, CDR1 is SEHNR and CDR2 is FQNEAQ (reference sequence). CDR3 sequence reads: CASSLVEVLAKIIQYF. The CDR3 nucleotides are TGTGCCAGCAGCTTAGTGGAAGTCCTAGCCAAAATCATTCAGTACTTC.

This clonotype came up many times. The rearrangement uses TRBV29-1 and TRBJ1-2; TRBD1 matches at 9 bases. V dropped 3 bases and J dropped 3; count of bases not matched to a gene: 14. The CDR3 extends over 17 amino acids. The germline V gene encodes CDR1 SQVTM and CDR2 ANQGSEA. CDR3 region: CSVDDPGQGIGDYGYTF. The CDR3, as DNA: TGCAGCGTTGATGATCCGGGACAGGGAATTGGGGACTATGGCTACACCTTC.

This chain uses TRBV11-2 with TRBJ2-1; D is ambiguous. Germline CDR1 SGHAT, CDR2 FQNNGV. The CDR3 runs 14 residues. Trimming took 1 base from V and 5 from J, leaving 9 bases between them. CDR3 in DNA: TGTGCCAGCAGCTTAGCCTTAGACAACAATGAGCAGTTCTTC. Translation: CASSLALDNNEQFF. Full variable domain (remainder filled in from reference TRBV11-2 and TRBJ2-1): EAGVAQSPRYKIIEKRQSVAFWCNPISGHATLYWYQQILGQGPKLLIQFQNNGVVDDSQLPKDRFSAERLKGVDSTLKIQPAKLEDSAVYLCASSLALDNNEQFFGPGTRLTVL.

The CDR3 bases are TGTGCCAGCAGCCTAGGAACGATGGACTTTATTGGCTACACCTTC. Amino acids: CASSLGTMDFIGYTF. V gene TRBV4-2 combines with J gene TRBJ1-2; D gene unclear. Looked up from germline, CDR1 is LGHNA and CDR2 is YNFKEQ. Trimming stripped 4 bases from V and 7 bases from J, with 19 bases between. The CDR3 has 15 amino acids.

The V and J genes are TRBV14 and TRBJ2-5; no clear D gene. Looked up from germline, CDR1 is SGHDN and CDR2 is FVKESK. V was trimmed by 2 bases and J by 5 bases, leaving 9 bases between them. The CDR3 consists of 13 residues. CDR3 coding DNA: TGTGCCAGCAGCCAATGGAGTCGGGAGACCCAGTACTTC. Its translation: CASSQWSRETQYF.

The chain combines TRBV18 with TRBJ2-5; D gene unclear. Trimming removed 8 bases at V and 0 bases at J, with 13 bases between. The CDR3 length is 14 residues. Per the germline V gene, CDR1 is KGHSH and CDR2 is LQKENI. DNA for the CDR3: TGTGCCAGCACCACACTCAAAAACCAAGAGACCCAGTACTTC. It codes for CASTTLKNQETQYF.

This chain uses TRBV27 with TRBJ2-1; D ambiguous. With 2 bases removed from V and 5 bases from J, the gap between germline ends came to 4 bases. The CDR3 runs to 12 residues. The germline CDR1 and CDR2 sequences are MNHEY and SMNVEV (reference sequence). The CDR3 sequence is CASSLPNNEQFF. CDR3 nucleotide sequence: TGTGCCAGCAGTTTACCTAACAATGAGCAGTTCTTC.